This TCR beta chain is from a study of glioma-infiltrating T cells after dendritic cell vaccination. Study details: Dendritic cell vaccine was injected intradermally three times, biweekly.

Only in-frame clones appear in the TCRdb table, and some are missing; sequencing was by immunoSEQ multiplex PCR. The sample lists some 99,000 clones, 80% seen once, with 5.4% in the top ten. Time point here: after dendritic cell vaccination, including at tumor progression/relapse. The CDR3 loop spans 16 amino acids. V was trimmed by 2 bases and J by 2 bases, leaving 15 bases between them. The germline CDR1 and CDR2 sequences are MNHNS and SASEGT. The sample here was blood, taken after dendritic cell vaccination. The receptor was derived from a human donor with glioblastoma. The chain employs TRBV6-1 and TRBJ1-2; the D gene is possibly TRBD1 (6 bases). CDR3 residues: CASSEISGGWNYGYTF. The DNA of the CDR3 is TGTGCCAGCAGTGAAATCTCTGGGGGCTGGAACTATGGCTACACCTTC.